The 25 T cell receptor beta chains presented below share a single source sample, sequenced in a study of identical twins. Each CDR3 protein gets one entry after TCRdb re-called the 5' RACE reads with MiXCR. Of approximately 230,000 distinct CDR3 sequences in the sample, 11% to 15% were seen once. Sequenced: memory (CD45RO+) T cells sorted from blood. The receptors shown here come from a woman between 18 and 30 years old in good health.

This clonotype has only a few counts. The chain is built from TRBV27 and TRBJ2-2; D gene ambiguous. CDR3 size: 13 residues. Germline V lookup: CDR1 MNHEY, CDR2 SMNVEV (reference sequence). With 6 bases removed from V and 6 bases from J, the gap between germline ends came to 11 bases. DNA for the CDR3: TGTGCCAGCAGCTCCTTTCTAGCCGGGGAGCTGTTTTTT. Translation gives CASSSFLAGELFF.

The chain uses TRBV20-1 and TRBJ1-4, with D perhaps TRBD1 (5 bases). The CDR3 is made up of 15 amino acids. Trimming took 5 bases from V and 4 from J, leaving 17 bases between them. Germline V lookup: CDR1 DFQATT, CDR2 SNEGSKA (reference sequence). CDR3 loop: CSAPYPQGINEKLFF. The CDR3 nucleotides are TGCAGTGCTCCTTATCCTCAGGGTATTAATGAAAAACTGTTTTTT.

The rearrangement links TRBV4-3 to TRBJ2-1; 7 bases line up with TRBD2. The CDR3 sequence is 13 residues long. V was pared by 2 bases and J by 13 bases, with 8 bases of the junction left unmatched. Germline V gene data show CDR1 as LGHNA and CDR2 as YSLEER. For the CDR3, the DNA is TGCGCCAGCAGCCAATCCTGGCTAGCGGTTCAGTTCTTC. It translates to CASSQSWLAVQFF.

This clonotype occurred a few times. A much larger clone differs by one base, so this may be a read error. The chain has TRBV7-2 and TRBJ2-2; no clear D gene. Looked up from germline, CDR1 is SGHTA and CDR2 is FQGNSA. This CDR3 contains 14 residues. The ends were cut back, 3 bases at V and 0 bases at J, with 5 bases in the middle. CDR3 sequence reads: CASSFQANTGELFF. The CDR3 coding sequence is TGTGCCAGCAGCTTTCAAGCGAACACCGGGGAGCTGTTTTTT.

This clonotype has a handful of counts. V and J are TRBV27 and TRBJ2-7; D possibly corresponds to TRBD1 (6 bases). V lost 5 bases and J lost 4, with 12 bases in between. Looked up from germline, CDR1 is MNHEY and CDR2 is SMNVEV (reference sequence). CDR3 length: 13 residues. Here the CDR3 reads CASSTRDKYEQYF. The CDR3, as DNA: TGTGCCAGCAGTACCCGGGACAAATACGAGCAGTACTTC.

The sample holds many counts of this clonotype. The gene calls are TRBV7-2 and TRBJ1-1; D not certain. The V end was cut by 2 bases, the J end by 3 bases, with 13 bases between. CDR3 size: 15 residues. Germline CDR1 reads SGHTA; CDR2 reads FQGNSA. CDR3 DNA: TGTGCCAGCAGCTTATTGGTGAACGGCCACACTGAAGCTTTCTTT. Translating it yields CASSLLVNGHTEAFF.

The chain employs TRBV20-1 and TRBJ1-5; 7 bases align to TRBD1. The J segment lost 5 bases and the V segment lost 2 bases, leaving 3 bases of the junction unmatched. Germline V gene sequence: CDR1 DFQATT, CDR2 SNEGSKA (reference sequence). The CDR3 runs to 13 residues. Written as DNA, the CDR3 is TGCAGTGCTAGACGACAGGGATATCAGCCCCAGCATTTT. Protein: CSARRQGYQPQHF.

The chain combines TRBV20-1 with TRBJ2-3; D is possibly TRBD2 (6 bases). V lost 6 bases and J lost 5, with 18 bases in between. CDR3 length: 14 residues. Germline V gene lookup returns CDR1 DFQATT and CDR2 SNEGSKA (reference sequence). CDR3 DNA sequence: TGCAGTGCGAGAAGTCAGCCCGGGGGAGATACGCAGTATTTT. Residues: CSARSQPGGDTQYF.

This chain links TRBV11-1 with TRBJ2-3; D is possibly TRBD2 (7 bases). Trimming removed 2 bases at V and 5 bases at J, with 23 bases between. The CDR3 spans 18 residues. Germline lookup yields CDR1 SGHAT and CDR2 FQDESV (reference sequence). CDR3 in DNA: TGTGCCAGCAGCTTACGACGGGGGGCTGGTGGGGTGATAGATACGCAGTATTTT. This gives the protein CASSLRRGAGGVIDTQYF. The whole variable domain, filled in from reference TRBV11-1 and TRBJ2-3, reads EAEVAQSPRYKITEKSQAVAFWCDPISGHATLYWYRQILGQGPELLVQFQDESVVDDSQLPKDRFSAERLKGVDSTLKIQPAELGDSAMYLCASSLRRGAGGVIDTQYFGPGTRLTVL.

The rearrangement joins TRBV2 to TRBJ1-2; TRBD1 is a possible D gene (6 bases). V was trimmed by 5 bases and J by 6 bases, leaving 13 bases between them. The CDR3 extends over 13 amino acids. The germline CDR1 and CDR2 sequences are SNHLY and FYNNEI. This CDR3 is CASSLTGRDGYTF. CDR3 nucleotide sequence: TGTGCCAGCAGTTTGACAGGCCGTGATGGCTACACCTTC.

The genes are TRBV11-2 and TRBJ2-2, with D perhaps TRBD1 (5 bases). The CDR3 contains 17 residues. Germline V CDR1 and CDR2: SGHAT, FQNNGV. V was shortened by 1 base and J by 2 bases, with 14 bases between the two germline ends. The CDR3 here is CASSLALRTFNTGELFF. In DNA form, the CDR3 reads TGTGCCAGCAGCTTAGCCTTACGGACATTTAACACCGGGGAGCTGTTTTTT. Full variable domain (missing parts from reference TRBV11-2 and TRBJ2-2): EAGVAQSPRYKIIEKRQSVAFWCNPISGHATLYWYQQILGQGPKLLIQFQNNGVVDDSQLPKDRFSAERLKGVDSTLKIQPAKLEDSAVYLCASSLALRTFNTGELFFGEGSRLTVL.

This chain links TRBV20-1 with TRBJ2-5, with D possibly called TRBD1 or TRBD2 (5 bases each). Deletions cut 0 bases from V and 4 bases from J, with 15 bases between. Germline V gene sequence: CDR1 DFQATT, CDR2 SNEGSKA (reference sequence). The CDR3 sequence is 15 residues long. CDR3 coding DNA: TGCAGTGCTAGAGATCCCGGGGCCAGCTCAGAGACCCAGTACTTC. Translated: CSARDPGASSETQYF.

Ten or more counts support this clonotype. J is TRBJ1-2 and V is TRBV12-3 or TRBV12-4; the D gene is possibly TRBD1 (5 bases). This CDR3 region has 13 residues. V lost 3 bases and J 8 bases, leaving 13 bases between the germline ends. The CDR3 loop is CASSFQGGGGYTF. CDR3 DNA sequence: TGTGCCAGCAGTTTTCAGGGAGGAGGAGGCTACACCTTC.

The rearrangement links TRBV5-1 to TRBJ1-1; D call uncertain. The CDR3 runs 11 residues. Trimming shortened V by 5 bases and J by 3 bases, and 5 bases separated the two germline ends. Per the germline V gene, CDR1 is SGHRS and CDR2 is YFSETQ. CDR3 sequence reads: CASRYDTEAFF. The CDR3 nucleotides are TGCGCCAGCAGATACGACACTGAAGCTTTCTTT.

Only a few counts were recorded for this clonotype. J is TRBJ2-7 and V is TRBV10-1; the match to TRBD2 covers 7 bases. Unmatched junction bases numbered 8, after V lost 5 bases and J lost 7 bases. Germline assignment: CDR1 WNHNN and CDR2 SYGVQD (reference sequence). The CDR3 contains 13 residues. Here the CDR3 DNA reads TGCGCCAGCAGTCCGGGACTATTGGGGGAGCAGTACTTC. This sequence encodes CASSPGLLGEQYF.

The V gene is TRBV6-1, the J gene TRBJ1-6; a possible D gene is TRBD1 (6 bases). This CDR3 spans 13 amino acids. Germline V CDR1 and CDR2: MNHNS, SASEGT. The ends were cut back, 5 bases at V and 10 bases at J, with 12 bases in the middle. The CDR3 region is CASSTGRRSPLHF. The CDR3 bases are TGTGCCAGCAGTACAGGGAGGAGGTCACCCCTCCACTTT.

The CDR3 sequence is CSARSGPSNQPQHF. The CDR3 region has the DNA TGCAGTGCACGGTCTGGGCCGAGCAATCAGCCCCAGCATTTT. The rearrangement links TRBV20-1 to TRBJ1-5; D is ambiguous. Germline values: CDR1 DFQATT, CDR2 SNEGSKA (reference sequence). V was pared by 6 bases and J by 1 base, with 13 bases between. This CDR3 spans 14 amino acids.

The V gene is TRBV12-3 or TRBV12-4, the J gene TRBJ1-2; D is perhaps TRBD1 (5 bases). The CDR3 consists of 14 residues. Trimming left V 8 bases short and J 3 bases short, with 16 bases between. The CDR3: CASSPPGGHYGYTF. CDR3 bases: TGTGCCAGCTCCCCCCCCGGGGGTCACTATGGCTACACCTTC.

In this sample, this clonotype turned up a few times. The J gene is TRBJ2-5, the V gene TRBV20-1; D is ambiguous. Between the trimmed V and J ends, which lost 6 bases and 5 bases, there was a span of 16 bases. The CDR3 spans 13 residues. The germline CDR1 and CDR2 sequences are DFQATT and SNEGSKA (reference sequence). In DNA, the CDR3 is TGCAGTGCCCCCCCACGGCAACAGGAGACCCAGTACTTC. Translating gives CSAPPRQQETQYF.

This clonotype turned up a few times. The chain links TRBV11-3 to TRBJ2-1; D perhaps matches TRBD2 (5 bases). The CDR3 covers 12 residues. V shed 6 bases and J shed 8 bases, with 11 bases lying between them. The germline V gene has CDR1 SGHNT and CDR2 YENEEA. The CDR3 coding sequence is TGTGCCAGCAGTGGGGAGACCTATGAGCAGTTCTTC. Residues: CASSGETYEQFF.

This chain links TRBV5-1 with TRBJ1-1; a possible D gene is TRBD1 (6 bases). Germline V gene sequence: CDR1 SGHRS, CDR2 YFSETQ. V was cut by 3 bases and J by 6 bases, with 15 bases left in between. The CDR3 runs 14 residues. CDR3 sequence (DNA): TGCGCCAGCAGCTCCTGGACAGAACGCGCTGAAGCTTTCTTT. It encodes CASSSWTERAEAFF.

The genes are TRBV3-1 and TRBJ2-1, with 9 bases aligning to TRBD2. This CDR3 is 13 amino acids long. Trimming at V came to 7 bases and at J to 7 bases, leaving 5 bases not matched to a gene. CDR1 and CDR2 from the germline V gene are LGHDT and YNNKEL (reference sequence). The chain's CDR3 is CASTRGGVNEQFF. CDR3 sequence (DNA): TGTGCCAGCACTCGCGGGGGGGTAAATGAGCAGTTCTTC.

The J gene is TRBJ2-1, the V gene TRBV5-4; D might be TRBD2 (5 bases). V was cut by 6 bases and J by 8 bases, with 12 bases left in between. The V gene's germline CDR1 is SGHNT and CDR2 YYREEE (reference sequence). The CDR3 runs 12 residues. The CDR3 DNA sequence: TGTGCCAGCAACTTAGCGTCACATGAGCAGTTCTTC. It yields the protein CASNLASHEQFF.

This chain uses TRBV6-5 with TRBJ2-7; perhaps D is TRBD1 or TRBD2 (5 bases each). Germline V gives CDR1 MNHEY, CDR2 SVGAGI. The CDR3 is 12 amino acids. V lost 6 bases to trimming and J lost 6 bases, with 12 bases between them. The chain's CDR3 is CASSRLGTEQYF. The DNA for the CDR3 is TGTGCCAGCAGCCGTCTAGGGACCGAGCAGTACTTC.

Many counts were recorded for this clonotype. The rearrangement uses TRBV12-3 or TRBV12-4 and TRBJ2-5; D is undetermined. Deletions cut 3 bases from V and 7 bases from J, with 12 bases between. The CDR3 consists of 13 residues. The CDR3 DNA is TGTGCCAGCAGTTTTACGGAAGTCGGGACCCAGTACTTC. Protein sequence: CASSFTEVGTQYF.